The sequence of this TCR beta chain was determined in a study of blood T cells in healthy people across ages. Across the study: In model experiments, template switching was able to capture about one barcoded beta molecule for every two T cells that were present. Study-wide points: Diversity estimated from one million T cells was considered an underestimate.

V was cut by 3 bases and J by 5 bases, with 7 bases left in between. This CDR3 has 12 residues. Germline CDR1 reads SGHTA; CDR2 reads FQGNSA. In its sample, this clonotype was seen a few times. Its antigen remains unknown. A second PCR of 7 to 11 cycles used a sample-barcoded 5' primer and a J-beta primer mix. Every molecule of cDNA carried a tag from a template-switch adaptor with 12 random nucleotides. One entry per CDR3 protein, called by TCRdb with MiXCR from the 5' RACE reads. The sample shows hundreds of thousands of distinct CDR3 sequences, approximately 39% of them seen only once. V usage is TRBV7-2 and J usage is TRBJ2-5; no firm D call. Sequences were obtained from blood. This clonotype was obtained from an older woman in good health. CDR3 in DNA: TGTGCCAGCAGCTTTTATCAGGAGACCCAGTACTTC. Protein: CASSFYQETQYF.